This T cell receptor beta chain was sequenced in a study of T cell repertoires in cytomegalovirus infection. Study-wide context: CMV infection and matching HLA type were both indicated by public TCR beta signatures. General study results and limits: Totalled public TCR beta family frequency picked out people who carried CMV plus the relevant HLA. Ex vivo, HLA-C-restricted CMV-specific TCR beta clonotypes prevailed over the rest of the response.

Germline CDR1 reads SGHVS; CDR2 reads FNYEAQ. V gave up 3 bases and J gave up 4 bases; unmatched junction bases: 17. This CDR3 region has 20 residues. This clonotype was recorded at least ten times. Antigen specificity is unknown. One entry per CDR3 protein results from TCRdb running MiXCR on the reads. The data show more than 400,000 distinct CDR3 sequences, 26% seen once. The sequence was obtained from a human donor in good health (CMV status not recorded). Some clones in this sample may be carry-over from other donors' samples. The rearrangement links TRBV7-6 to TRBJ2-1; 11 bases agree with TRBD2. Sample: PBMCs. CDR3 sequence: CASSFLISSGRARRYNEQFF. For the CDR3, the DNA is TGTGCCAGCAGCTTTCTCATCAGTAGCGGGAGGGCGCGACGGTACAATGAGCAGTTCTTC.